This T cell receptor (beta chain) comes out of a study of breast tumors, draining lymph nodes, adjacent tissues (dated by TCRdb to 2016 to 2017). Study-level background: TCR beta repertoires were compared across tumor, adjacent nontumor tissue and axillary lymph nodes obtained from breast cancer patients. The study was designed to assess the relationships and possible T-cell exchange between tumor, surrounding tissue and draining lymph node repertoires in human breast cancer.

Lymph node samples came from the axillary draining lymph nodes of breast cancer patients. Sequencer: Illumina HiSeq 2000. Multiplex PCR amplification was used to build the TCR beta chain libraries. High-throughput sequencing was used to analyze the amplified TCR beta chain products. TCRdb reran the public reads through fastp at Q25 and MiXCR, keeping productive beta chains. Under each unique CDR3 protein, matching rows form one entry showing the most common genes and DNA. Recorded for this sample are around 300,000 distinct CDR3 sequences; 30% of them occurred a single time. Roughly 1.1% of the sample is taken by the ten largest. The CDR1 and CDR2 encoded by the germline V gene are MDHEN and SYDVKM. From cysteine to phenylalanine, the CDR3 is 15 amino acids long. Only the CDR3 portion is preserved as DNA: 45 bases, with reading frame beginning at the first base. With regard to this clonotype: Its antigen is not yet known. Compared with germline, one end of the junction differs, possibly owing to a read error.

What the work shows at the level of the full study, not this receptor alone: The data were considered consistent with the idea that most tumor T cells come from the lymph node and then expand in tumor tissue. Rather than being directly demonstrated, the conclusion that tumor T cells originate in lymph nodes was presented as consistent with a hypothesis. Tumor and nontumor tissue repertoires were significantly more similar in luminal-like than in basal-like breast cancer. T-cell repertoire diversity in tumors was found to be lower than in lymph nodes but higher than in nontumor tissue, and preferential V and J gene usage was observed.

The source of this sequence is a female donor with breast cancer. Some clones in this sample may be carry-over from other donors' samples. Sequenced input: axillary lymph node tissue. The V gene is TRBV28 and the J gene is TRBJ2-3; the junction holds 8 bases that match TRBD2. The nucleotide sequence reads TGTGCCAGCAGTTTAAACGGGAGGGGCACAGGTACGCAGTATTTT. It codes for CASSLNGRGTGTQYF.